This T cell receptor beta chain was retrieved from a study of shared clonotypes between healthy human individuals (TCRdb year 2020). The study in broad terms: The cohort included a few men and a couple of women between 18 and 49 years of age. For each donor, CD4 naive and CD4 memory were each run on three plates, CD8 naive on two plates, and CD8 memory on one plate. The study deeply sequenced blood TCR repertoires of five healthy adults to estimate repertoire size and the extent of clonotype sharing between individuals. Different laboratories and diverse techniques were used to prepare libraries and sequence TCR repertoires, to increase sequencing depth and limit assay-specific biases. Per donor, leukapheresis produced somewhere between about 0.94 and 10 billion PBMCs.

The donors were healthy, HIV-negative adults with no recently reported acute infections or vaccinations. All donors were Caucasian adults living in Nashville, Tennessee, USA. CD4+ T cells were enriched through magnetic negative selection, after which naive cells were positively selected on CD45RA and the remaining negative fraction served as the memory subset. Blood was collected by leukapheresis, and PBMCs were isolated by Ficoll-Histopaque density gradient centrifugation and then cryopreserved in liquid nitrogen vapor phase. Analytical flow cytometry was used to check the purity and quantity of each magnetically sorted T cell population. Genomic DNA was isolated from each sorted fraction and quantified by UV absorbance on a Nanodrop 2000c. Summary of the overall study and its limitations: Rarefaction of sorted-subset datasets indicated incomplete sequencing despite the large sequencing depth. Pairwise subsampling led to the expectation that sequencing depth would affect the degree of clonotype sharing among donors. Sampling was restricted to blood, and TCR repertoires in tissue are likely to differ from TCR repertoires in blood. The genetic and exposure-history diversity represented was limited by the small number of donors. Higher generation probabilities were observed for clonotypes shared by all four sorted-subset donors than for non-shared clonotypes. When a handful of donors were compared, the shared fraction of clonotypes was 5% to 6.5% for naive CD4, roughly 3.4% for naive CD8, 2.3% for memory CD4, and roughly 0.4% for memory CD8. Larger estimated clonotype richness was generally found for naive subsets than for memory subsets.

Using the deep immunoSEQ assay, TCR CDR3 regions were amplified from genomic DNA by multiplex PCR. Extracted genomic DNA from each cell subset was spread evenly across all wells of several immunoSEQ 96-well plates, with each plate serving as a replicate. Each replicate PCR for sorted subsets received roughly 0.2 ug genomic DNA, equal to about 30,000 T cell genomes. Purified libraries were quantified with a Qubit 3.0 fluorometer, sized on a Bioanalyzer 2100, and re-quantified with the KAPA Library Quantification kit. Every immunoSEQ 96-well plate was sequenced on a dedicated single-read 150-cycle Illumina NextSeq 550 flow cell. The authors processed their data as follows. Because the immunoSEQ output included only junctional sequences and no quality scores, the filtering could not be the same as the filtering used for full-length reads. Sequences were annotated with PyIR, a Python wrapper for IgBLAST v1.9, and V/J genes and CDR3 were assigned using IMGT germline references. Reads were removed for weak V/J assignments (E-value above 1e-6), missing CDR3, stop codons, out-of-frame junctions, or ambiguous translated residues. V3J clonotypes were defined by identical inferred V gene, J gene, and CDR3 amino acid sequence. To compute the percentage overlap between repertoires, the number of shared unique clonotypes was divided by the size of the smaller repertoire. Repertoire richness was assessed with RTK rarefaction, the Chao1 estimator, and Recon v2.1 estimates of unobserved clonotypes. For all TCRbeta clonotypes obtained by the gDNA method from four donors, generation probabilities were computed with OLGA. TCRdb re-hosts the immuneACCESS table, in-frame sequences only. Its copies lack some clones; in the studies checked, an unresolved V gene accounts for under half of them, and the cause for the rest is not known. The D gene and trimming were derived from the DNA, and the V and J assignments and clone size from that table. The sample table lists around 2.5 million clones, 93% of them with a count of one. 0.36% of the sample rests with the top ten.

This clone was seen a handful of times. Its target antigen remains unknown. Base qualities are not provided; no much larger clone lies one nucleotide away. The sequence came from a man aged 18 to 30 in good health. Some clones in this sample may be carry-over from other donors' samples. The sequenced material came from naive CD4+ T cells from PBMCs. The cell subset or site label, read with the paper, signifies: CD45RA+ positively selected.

The sequenced DNA is TGTGCCAGCAGCCCCCCTTGGAGGGACACTGAAGCTTTCTTT. Its protein product is CASSPPWRDTEAFF. This receptor chain uses TRBV7-9 and TRBJ1-1; the D gene assignment is ambiguous. V gives up 5 bases and J gives up 3 bases, and the segment between their germline ends measures 13 bases. From the cysteine through the phenylalanine, the CDR3 covers 14 amino acids. Of the read, only the CDR3 DNA is kept; its 42 bases are in frame from base 1. The germline V gene (reference sequence) gives CDR1 as SEHNR and CDR2 as FQNEAQ.